This T cell receptor (beta chain) was found in a study of cytomegalovirus exposure and HLA in healthy donors. Measured with immunoSEQ multiplex PCR; TCRdb has only the in-frame clones, and not every one. The sample records 110,000 to 150,000 clones, about 89% being singletons. Germline V gives CDR1 SGHDT, CDR2 YYEEEE. The CDR3 spans 13 residues. Trimming took 7 bases from V and 4 from J, leaving 15 bases between them. The V call is TRBV5-6, the J call TRBJ2-7; perhaps TRBD2 as D (7 bases). Input material: PBMCs. The source of this sequence is a man younger than 35 in good health and CMV-seronegative. The CDR3 DNA reads as TGTGCCAGCGCGTGGGGGGGCGATTACGAGCAGTACTTC. Protein sequence: CASAWGGDYEQYF.